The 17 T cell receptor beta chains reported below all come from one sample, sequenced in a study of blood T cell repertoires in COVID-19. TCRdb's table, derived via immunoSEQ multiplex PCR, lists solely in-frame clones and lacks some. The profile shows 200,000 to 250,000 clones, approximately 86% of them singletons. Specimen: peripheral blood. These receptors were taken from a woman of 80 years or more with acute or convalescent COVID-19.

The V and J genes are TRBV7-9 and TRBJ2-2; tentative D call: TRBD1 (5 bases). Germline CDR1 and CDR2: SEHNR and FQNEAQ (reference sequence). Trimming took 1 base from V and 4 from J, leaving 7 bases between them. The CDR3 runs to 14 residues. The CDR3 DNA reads TGTGCCAGCAGCTTAGAGACAGCCACCGGGGAGCTGTTTTTT. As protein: CASSLETATGELFF.

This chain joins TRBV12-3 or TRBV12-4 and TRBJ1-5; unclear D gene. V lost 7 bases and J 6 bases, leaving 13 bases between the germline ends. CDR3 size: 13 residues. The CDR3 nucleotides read TGTGCCAGCACCCCGTCTAGAGGTCAGCCCCAGCATTTT. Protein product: CASTPSRGQPQHF.

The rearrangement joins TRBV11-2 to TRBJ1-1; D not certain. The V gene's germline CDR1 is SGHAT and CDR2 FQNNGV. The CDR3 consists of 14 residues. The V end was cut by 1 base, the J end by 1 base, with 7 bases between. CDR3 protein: CASSLAGRNTEAFF. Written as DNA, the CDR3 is TGTGCCAGCAGCTTAGCAGGAAGGAACACTGAAGCTTTCTTT. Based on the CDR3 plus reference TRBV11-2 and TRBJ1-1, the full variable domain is EAGVAQSPRYKIIEKRQSVAFWCNPISGHATLYWYQQILGQGPKLLIQFQNNGVVDDSQLPKDRFSAERLKGVDSTLKIQPAKLEDSAVYLCASSLAGRNTEAFFGQGTRLTVV.

Written as DNA, the CDR3 is TGTGCCAGCGGAGTGGGGGACTACTATGGCTACACCTTC. As protein: CASGVGDYYGYTF. This chain uses TRBV6-5 with TRBJ1-2; the D gene is possibly TRBD1 (5 bases). The CDR3 has 13 amino acids. The germline CDR1 and CDR2 sequences are MNHEY and SVGAGI. V dropped 8 bases and J dropped 3 bases, with 13 bases sitting between them.

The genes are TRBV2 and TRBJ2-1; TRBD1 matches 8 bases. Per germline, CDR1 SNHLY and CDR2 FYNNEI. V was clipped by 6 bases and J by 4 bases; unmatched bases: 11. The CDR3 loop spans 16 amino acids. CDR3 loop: CASRATGARSYNEQFF. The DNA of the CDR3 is TGTGCCAGCAGGGCGACAGGGGCTCGTTCATACAATGAGCAGTTCTTC.

CDR3 amino acids: CASSGQEGYEQYF. The CDR3 coding sequence is TGTGCCAGCAGCGGACAGGAGGGCTACGAGCAGTACTTC. J is TRBJ2-7 and V is TRBV6-5; D is perhaps TRBD1 (7 bases). V lost 6 bases to trimming and J lost 3 bases, with 12 bases between them. Germline values: CDR1 MNHEY, CDR2 SVGAGI. CDR3 length: 13 amino acids.

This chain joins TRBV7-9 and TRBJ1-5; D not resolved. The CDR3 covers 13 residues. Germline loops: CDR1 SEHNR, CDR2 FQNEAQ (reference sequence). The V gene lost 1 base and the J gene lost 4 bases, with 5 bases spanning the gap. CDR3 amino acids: CASSLGRNQPQHF. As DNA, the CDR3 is TGTGCCAGCAGCTTAGGGAGGAATCAGCCCCAGCATTTT.

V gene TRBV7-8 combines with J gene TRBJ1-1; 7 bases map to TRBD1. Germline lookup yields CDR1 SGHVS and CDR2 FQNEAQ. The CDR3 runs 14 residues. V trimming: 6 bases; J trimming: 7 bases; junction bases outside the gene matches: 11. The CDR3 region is CASSRARGGIEAFF. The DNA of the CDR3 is TGTGCCAGCAGTCGGGCCCGAGGGGGCATTGAAGCTTTCTTT.

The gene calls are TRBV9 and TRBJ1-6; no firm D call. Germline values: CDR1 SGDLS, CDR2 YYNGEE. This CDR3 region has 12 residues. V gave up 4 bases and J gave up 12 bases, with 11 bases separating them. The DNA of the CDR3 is TGTGCCAGCAGCTCCGGGAAGGTACCCCTCCACTTT. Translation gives CASSSGKVPLHF.

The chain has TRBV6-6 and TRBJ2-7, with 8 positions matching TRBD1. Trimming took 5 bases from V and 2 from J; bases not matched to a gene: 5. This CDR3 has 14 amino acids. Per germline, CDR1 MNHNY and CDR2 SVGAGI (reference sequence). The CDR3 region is CASSAGDRTYEQYF. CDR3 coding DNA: TGTGCCAGCAGTGCTGGGGACAGGACCTACGAGCAGTACTTC.

The CDR3 DNA is TGTGCCAGCAGCAGCGGGACAGGGTACTATGGCTACACCTTC. It is translated as CASSSGTGYYGYTF. The chain carries TRBV9 and TRBJ1-2; TRBD1 matches 9 bases. This CDR3 has 14 amino acids. The germline V gene encodes CDR1 SGDLS and CDR2 YYNGEE. The ends lost 4 bases at V and 3 bases at J; junction bases unmatched: 4.

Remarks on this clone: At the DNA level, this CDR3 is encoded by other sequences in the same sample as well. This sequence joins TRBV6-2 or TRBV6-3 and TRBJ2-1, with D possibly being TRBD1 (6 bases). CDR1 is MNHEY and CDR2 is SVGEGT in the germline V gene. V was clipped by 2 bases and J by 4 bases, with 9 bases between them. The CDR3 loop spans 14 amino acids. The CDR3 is CASSYGGSYNEQFF. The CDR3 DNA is TGTGCCAGCAGTTACGGGGGCTCGTACAATGAGCAGTTCTTC.

This chain's CDR3 is CASSLTGSSTDTQYF. The CDR3 coding sequence is TGTGCCAGCAGCTTGACAGGCTCTAGCACAGATACGCAGTATTTT. The V gene is TRBV7-2, the J gene TRBJ2-3, with D tentatively TRBD1 (6 bases). The CDR3 totals 15 residues. Between the trimmed V and J ends, which lost 3 bases and 0 bases, there was a span of 10 bases. Germline-derived CDR1 and CDR2 are SGHTA and FQGNSA.

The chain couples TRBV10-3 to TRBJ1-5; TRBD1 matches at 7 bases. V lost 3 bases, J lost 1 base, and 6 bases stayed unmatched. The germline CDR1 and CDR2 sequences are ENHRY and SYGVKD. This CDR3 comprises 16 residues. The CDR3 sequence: CAISERGPGSNQPQHF. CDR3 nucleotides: TGTGCCATCAGTGAAAGGGGGCCCGGGAGCAATCAGCCCCAGCATTTT.

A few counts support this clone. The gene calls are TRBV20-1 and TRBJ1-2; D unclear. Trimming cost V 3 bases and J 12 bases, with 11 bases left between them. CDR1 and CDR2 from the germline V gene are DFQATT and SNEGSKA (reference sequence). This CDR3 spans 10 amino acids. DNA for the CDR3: TGCAGTGCTAGGCCCAGGTCGGACACCTTC. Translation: CSARPRSDTF.

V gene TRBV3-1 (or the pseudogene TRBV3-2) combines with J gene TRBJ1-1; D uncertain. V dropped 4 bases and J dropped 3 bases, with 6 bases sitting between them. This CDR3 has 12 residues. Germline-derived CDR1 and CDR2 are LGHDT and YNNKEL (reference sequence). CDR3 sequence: CASSLQDTEAFF. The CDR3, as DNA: TGTGCCAGCAGCCTTCAGGACACTGAAGCTTTCTTT.

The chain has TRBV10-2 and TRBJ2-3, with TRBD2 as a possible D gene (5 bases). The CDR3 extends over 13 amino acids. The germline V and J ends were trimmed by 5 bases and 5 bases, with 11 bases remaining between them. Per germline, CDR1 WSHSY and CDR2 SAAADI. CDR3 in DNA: TGCGCCAGCAGTTTAGTACGGGGAGATACGCAGTATTTT. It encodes CASSLVRGDTQYF.